This T cell receptor beta chain came from a study of T cell responses to AZD1222 COVID-19 vaccine. Study context: Some second doses came at about 4 weeks and others at about 12 weeks; these were pooled.

The CDR3 covers 15 residues. V was clipped by 6 bases and J by 5 bases; unmatched bases: 7. The germline V gene encodes CDR1 SNHLY and CDR2 FYNNEI. A note on this clone: The antigen remains unidentified.

Repertoires were generated with immunoSEQ multiplex PCR, while TCRdb's copy carries only in-frame clones and drops some. The sample includes about 140,000 clones, almost 95% of them seen just once. Overall study results and limits: Repertoire sampling occurred only after the peak T cell response. Within unmutated variant regions lay the reported targets of nearly half of spike-specific TCRs.

The specimen comprised peripheral blood, sampled on day 0 of AZD1222 vaccination. The TCR originated in an adult in good health. V gene TRBV2 combines with J gene TRBJ1-3, with 10 bases aligning to TRBD1. CDR3 DNA: TGTGCCAGCAGCGGGACAGGGGTCTTTCGAAACACCATATATTTT. Its translation is CASSGTGVFRNTIYF.